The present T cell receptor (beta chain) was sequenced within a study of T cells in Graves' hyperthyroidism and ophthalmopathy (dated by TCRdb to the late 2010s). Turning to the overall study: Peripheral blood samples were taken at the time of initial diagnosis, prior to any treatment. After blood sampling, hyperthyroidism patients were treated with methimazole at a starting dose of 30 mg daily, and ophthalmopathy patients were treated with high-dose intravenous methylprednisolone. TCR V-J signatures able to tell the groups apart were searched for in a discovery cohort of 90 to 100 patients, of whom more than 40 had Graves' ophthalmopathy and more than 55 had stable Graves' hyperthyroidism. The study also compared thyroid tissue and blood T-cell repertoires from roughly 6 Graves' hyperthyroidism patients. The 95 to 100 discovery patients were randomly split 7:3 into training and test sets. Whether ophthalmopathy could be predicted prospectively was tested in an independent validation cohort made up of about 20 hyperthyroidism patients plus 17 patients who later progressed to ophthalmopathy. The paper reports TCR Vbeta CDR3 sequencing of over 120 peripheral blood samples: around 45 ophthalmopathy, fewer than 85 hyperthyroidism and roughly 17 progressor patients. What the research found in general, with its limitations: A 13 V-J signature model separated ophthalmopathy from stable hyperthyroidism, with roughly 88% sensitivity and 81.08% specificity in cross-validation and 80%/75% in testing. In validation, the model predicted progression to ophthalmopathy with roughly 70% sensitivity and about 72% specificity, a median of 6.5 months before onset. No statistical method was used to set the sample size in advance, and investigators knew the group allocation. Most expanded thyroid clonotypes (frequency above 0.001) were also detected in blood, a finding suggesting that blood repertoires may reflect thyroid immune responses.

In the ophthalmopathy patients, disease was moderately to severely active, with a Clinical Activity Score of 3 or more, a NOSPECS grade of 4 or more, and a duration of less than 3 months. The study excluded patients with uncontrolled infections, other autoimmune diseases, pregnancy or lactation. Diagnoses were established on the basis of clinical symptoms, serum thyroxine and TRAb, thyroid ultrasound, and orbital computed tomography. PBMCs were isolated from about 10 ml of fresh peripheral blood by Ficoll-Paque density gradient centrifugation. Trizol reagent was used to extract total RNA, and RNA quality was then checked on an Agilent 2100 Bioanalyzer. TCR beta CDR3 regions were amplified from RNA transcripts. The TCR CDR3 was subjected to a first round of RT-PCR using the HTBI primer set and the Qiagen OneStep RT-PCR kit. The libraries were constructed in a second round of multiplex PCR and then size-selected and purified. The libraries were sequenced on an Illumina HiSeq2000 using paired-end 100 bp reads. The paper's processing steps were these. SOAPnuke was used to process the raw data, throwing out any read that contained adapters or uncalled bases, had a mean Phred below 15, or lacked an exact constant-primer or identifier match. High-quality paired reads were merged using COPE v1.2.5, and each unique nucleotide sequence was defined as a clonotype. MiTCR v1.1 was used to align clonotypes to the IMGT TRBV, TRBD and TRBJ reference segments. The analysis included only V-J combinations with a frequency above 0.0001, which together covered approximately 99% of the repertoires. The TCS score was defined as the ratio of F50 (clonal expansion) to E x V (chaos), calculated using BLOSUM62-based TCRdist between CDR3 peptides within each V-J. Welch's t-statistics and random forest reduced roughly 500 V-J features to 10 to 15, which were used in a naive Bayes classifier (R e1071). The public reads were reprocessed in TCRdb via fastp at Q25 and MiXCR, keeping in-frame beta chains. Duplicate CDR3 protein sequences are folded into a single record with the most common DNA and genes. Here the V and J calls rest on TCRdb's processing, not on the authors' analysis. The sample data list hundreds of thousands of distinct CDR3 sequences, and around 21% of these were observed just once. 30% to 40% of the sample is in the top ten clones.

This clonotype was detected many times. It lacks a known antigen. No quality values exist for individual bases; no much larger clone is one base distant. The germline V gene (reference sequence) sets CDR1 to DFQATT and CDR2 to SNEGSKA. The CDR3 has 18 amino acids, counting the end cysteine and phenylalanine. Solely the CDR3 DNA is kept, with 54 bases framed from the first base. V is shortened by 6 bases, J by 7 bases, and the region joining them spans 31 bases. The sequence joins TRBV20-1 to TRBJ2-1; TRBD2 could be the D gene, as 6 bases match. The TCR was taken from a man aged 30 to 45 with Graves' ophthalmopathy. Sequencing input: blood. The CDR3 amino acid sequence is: CSANQAGLAFIPGNEQFF. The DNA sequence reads TGCAGTGCCAACCAGGCGGGCCTAGCGTTCATCCCGGGGAATGAGCAGTTCTTC.